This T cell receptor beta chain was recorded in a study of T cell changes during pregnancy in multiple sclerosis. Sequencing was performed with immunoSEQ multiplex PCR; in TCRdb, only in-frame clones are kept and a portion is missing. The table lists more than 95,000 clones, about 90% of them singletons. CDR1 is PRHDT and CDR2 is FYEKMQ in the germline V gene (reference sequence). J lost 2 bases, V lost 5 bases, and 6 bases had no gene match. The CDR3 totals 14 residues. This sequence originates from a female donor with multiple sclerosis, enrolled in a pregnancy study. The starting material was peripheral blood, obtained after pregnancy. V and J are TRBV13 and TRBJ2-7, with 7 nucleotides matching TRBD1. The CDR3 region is CASSHGQVAYEQYF. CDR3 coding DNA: TGTGCCAGCAGCCACGGACAGGTGGCCTACGAGCAGTACTTC.